This T cell receptor beta chain was sequenced during a study of early T cells in non-severe SARS-CoV-2 infection (dated by TCRdb to about 2021). About the investigation overall: Bulk RNA from unsorted whole blood was used for TCR sequencing, so alpha and beta chains could not be paired. Overall study results and their limits: VDJdb matching was skewed toward anti-spike CD8 responses and likely underestimated virus-specific expansions, missing private and CD4 specificities.

As encoded in the germline V gene, CDR1 is SGHRS while CDR2 is YFSETQ. V drops 1 base and J drops 5 bases, leaving 9 bases in between. Measured from the cysteine to the phenylalanine, the CDR3 is 14 residues long. The sequence is cut down to CDR3 DNA, 42 bases in frame from base 1. To prepare the library, 5' RACE was applied. Instrument on record: NextSeq 500. In the TCR library protocol, unique molecular identifiers were attached to individual cDNA molecules to correct for PCR bias and sequencing error. Sequencing covered both TCR alpha and beta chains, and within each sample the abundances of alpha and beta sequences were tightly co-correlated. The source study handled its data this way. V gene, J gene and CDR3 annotation of TCR sequences was performed with Decombinator V4. Expanded TCRs were defined as changing significantly between any two time points under a Poisson model with p below 0.0001. Abundances of TCRs were expressed as counts per million after normalisation to the total number of TCRs sequenced in each sample. MAIT TCRs were defined by TRAV1-2 paired with TRAJ12, TRAJ20 or TRAJ33, and iNKT TCRs by TRAV10 paired with TRAJ18. VDJdb, accessed on 1 November 2021, was searched for TCRs annotated for CMV, EBV and SARS-CoV-2, and TCRs annotated for more than one antigen were excluded. TCRdb redid the processing of the public reads, applying fastp at Q25 and MiXCR, and retained in-frame beta chains. One record per CDR3 amino acid sequence lists the most common genes and DNA. The authors' filters were not applied to this entry. The sample records roughly 40,000 distinct CDR3 sequences, approximately 7.1% of which are singletons. 4.7% of the sample is held by the ten biggest clonotypes.

With respect to this clonotype: The specificity of this receptor is unknown. Qualities for individual bases were not recorded, and no much larger clone is one base off.

A case-control design nested within a healthcare worker cohort in London, UK, was used, with weekly nasopharyngeal swab PCR tests and blood sampling performed. Healthcare workers were recruited during the week of the UK lockdown, between 23 and 31 March 2020, and followed weekly for up to about 15 weeks. Here the chain combines TRBV5-1 and TRBJ1-4; TRBD1 could be the D gene, as 5 bases match. Sequenced sample: whole blood. The sequence came from an adult who was a healthcare worker with PCR-confirmed SARS-CoV-2 infection or an uninfected control (not recorded which). The CDR3 corresponds to CASSLSRTNEKLFF. At the DNA level, the sequence is TGCGCCAGCAGCTTGAGCCGGACAAATGAAAAACTGTTTTTT. With the portions outside the CDR3 filled from the reference TRBV5-1 and TRBJ1-4 genes, the complete variable region becomes KAGVTQTPRYLIKTRGQQVTLSCSPISGHRSVSWYQQTPGQGLQFLFEYFSETQRNKGNFPGRFSGRQFSNSRSEMNVSTLELGDSALYLCASSLSRTNEKLFFGSGTQLSVL.